The T cell receptor beta chain described here comes from a study of T cell changes during pregnancy in multiple sclerosis. The assay was immunoSEQ multiplex PCR, and TCRdb's table has in-frame clones only and misses some. The sample yields about 70,000 clones, 85% to 95% seen once. The specimen comprised CD8+ T cells from peripheral blood mononuclear cells, sampled in the third trimester of pregnancy. This clonotype was obtained from a female donor in good health, enrolled as a control in a pregnancy study.

The CDR3 sequence: CASMGGLEQFF. The CDR3 bases are TGTGCCAGCATGGGGGGGTTGGAGCAGTTCTTC. The rearrangement joins TRBV2 to TRBJ2-1, with TRBD2 identical over 7 bases. Germline trimming cut 7 bases from V and 10 bases from J; bases unmatched to any gene: 4. The CDR3 covers 11 residues. Per germline, CDR1 SNHLY and CDR2 FYNNEI.